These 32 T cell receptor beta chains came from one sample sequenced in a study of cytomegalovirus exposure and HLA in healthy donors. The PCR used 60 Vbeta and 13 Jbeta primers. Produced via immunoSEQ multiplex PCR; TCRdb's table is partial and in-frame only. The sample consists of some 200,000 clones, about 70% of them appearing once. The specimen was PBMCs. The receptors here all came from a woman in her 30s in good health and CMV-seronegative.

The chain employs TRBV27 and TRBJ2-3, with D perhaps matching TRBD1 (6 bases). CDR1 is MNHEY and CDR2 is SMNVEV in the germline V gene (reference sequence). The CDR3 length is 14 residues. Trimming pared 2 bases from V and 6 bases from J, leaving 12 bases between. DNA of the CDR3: TGTGCCAGCAGTTTACCAGGGACACTCGATACGCAGTATTTT. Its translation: CASSLPGTLDTQYF.

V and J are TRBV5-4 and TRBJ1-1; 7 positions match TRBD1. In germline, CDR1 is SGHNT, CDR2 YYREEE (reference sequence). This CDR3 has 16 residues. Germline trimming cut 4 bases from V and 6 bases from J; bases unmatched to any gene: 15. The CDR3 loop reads CASSHKKQGSSAEAFF. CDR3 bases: TGTGCCAGCAGCCACAAAAAACAGGGGTCCTCGGCTGAAGCTTTCTTT.

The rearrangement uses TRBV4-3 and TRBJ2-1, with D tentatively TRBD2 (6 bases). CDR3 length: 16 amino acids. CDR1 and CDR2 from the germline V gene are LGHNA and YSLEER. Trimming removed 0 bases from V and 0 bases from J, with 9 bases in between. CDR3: CASSQELGGSYNEQFF. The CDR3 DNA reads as TGCGCCAGCAGCCAAGAGCTGGGGGGCTCCTACAATGAGCAGTTCTTC.

The CDR3 spells CASSSMGVPSYEQYF. CDR3 coding DNA: TGTGCCAGCAGCTCGATGGGAGTTCCGTCTTACGAGCAGTACTTC. This chain connects TRBV7-2 to TRBJ2-7; maybe TRBD2 (5 bases). This CDR3 is built from 15 residues. Germline V gene sequence: CDR1 SGHTA, CDR2 FQGNSA. Trimming took off 4 bases at V and 4 bases at J, with 17 bases between the two ends.

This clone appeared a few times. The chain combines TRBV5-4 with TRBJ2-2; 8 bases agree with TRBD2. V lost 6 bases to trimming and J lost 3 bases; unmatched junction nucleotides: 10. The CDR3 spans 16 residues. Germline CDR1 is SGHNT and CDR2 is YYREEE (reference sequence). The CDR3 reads CASTGGDLYDTGELFF. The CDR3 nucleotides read TGTGCCAGCACGGGAGGGGACCTATACGACACCGGGGAGCTGTTTTTT.

The CDR3 DNA reads TGTGCCAGTAGTCCCGGGAATTTGGGCAATGAGCAGTTCTTC. Encoded protein: CASSPGNLGNEQFF. The chain has TRBV19 and TRBJ2-1; a weak D match, TRBD2 (5 bases). Trimming shortened V by 5 bases and J by 6 bases, and 14 bases separated the two germline ends. Germline V gene data show CDR1 as LNHDA and CDR2 as SQIVND (reference sequence). There are 14 residues in the CDR3.

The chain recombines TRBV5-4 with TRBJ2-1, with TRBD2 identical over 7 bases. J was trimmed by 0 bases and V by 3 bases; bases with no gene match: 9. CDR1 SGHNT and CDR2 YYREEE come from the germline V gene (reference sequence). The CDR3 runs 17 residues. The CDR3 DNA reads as TGTGCCAGCAGCTCCGGGCTAGCGGCATACTCCTACAATGAGCAGTTCTTC. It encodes CASSSGLAAYSYNEQFF.

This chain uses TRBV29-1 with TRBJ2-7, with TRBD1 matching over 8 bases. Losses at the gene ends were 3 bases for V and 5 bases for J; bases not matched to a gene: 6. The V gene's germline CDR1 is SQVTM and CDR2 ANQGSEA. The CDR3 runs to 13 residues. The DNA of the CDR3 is TGCAGCGTTGATTGGACAGGGTCGAACGAGCAGTACTTC. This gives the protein CSVDWTGSNEQYF.

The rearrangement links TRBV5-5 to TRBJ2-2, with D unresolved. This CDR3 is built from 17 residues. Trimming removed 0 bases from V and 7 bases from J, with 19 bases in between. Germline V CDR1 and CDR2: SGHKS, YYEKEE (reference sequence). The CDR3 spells CASSLVDVRSSGGELFF. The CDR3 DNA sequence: TGTGCCAGCAGCTTGGTAGACGTAAGATCCTCGGGCGGGGAGCTGTTTTTT.

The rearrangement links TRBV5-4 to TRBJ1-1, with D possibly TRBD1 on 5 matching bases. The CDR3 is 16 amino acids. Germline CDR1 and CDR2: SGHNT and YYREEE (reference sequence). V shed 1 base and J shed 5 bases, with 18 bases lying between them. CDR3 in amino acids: CASSLLSAGRGTEAFF. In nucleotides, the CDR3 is TGTGCCAGCAGCTTGCTTTCCGCGGGGCGCGGGACTGAAGCTTTCTTT.

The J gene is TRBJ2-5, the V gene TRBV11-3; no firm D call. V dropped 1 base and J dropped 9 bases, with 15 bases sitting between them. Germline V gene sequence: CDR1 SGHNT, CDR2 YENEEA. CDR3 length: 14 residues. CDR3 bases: TGTGCCAGCAGCTTAGTTGCTAGTCGTCCCCCCCAGTACTTC. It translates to CASSLVASRPPQYF.

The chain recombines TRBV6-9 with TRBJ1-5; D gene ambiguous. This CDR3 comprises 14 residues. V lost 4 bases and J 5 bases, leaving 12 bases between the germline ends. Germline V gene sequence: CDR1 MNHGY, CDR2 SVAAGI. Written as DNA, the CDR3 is TGTGCCAGCAGTTTGCTTGGCAGGCATCAGCCCCAGCATTTT. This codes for CASSLLGRHQPQHF.

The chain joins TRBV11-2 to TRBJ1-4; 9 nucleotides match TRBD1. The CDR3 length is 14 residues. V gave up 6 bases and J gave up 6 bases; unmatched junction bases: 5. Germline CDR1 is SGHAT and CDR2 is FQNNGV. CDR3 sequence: CASSNRGLDEKLFF. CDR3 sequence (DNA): TGTGCCAGCAGTAACAGGGGGCTGGATGAAAAACTGTTTTTT.

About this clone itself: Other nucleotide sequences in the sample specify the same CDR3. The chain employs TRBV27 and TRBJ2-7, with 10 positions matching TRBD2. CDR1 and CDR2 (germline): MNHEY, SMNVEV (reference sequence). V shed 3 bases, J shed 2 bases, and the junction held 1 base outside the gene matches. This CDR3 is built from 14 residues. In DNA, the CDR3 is TGTGCCAGCAGTTTGAGCGGGAGGGCCTACGAGCAGTACTTC. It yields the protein CASSLSGRAYEQYF.

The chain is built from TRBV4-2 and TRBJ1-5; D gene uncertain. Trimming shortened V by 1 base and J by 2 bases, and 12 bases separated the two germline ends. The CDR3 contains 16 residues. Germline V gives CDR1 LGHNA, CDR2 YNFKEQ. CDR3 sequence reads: CASSQVYTQRNQPQHF. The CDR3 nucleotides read TGTGCCAGCAGCCAAGTCTATACACAGCGCAATCAGCCCCAGCATTTT.

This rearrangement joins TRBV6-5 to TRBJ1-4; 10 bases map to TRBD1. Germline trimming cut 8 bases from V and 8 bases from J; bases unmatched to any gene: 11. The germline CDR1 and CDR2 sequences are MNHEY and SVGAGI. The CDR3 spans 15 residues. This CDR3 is CASRGTGEGEEKLFF. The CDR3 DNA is TGTGCCAGCCGGGGGACAGGGGAAGGGGAGGAAAAACTGTTTTTT.

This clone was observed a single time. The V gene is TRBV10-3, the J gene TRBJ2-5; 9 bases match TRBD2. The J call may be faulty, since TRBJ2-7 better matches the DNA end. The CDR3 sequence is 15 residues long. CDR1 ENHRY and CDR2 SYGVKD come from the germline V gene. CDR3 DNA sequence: TGTGCCATCAGTGAAGGGAAGCGGGGGGACTACGAGCAGTACTTC. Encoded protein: CAISEGKRGDYEQYF.

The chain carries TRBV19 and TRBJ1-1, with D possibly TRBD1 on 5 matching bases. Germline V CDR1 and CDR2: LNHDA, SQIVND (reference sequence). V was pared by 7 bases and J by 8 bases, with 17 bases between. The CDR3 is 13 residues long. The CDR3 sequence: CASTQSGHLEAFF. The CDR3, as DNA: TGTGCCAGTACTCAATCAGGGCATCTGGAAGCTTTCTTT. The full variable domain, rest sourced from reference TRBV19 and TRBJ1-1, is DGGITQSPKYLFRKEGQNVTLSCEQNLNHDAMYWYRQDPGQGLRLIYYSQIVNDFQKGDIAEGYSVSREKKESFPLTVTSAQKNPTAFYLCASTQSGHLEAFFGQGTRLTVV.

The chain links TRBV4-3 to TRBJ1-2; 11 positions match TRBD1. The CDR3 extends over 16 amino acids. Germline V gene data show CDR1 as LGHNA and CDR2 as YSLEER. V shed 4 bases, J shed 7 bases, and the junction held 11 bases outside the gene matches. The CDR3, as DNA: TGCGCCAGCAGCCGGTCCGGACAGGGGGCCACATTTGGCTACACCTTC. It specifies CASSRSGQGATFGYTF.

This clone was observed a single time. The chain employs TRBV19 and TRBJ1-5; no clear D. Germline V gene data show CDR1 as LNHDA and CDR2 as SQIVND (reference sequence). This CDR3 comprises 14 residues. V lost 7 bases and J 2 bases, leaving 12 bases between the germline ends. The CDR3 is CASTAPGGNQPQHF. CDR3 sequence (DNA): TGTGCCAGTACCGCCCCCGGGGGCAATCAGCCCCAGCATTTT.

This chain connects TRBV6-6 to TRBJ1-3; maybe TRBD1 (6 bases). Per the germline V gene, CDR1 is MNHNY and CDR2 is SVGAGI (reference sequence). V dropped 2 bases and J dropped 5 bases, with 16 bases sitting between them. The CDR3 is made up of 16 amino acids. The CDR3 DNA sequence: TGTGCCAGCAGTTACGTGAGGCCGGGACAAAGAAACACCATATATTTT. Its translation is CASSYVRPGQRNTIYF.

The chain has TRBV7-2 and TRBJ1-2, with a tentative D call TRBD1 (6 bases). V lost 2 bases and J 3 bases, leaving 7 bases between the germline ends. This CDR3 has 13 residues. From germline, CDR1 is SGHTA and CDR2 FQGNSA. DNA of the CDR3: TGTGCCAGCAGCTTACAGGGGTACTATGGCTACACCTTC. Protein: CASSLQGYYGYTF.

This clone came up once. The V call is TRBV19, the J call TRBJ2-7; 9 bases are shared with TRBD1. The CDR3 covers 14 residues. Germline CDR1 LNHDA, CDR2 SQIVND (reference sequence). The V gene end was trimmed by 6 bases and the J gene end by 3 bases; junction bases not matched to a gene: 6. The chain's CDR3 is CASSQTGGIYEQYF. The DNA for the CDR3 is TGTGCCAGTAGCCAGACAGGGGGGATCTACGAGCAGTACTTC.

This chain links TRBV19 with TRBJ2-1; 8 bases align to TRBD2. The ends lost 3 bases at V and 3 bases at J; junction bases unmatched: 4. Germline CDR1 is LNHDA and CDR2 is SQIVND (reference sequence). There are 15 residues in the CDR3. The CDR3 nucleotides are TGTGCCAGTAGTATTTCCACTAGCGGCTACAATGAGCAGTTCTTC. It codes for CASSISTSGYNEQFF.

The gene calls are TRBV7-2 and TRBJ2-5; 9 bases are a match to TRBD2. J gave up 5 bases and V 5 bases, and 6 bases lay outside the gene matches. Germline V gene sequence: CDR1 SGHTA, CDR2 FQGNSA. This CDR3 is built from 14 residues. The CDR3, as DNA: TGTGCCAGCAGCCGTAGCGGGAGTAGGGAGACCCAGTACTTC. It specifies CASSRSGSRETQYF.

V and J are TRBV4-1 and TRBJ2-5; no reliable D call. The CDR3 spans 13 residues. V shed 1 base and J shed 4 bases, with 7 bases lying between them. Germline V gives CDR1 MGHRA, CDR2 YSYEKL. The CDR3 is CASSQVLRETQYF. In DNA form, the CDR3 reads TGCGCCAGCAGCCAAGTACTAAGAGAGACCCAGTACTTC.

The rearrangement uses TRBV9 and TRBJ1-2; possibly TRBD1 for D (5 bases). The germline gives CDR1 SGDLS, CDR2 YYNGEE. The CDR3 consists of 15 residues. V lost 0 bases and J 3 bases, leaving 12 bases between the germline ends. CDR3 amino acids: CASSVGGRADYGYTF. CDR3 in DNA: TGTGCCAGCAGCGTAGGGGGCAGGGCGGACTATGGCTACACCTTC. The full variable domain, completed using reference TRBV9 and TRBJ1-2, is DSGVTQTPKHLITATGQRVTLRCSPRSGDLSVYWYQQSLDQGLQFLIQYYNGEERAKGNILERFSAQQFPDLHSELNLSSLELGDSALYFCASSVGGRADYGYTFGSGTRLTVV.

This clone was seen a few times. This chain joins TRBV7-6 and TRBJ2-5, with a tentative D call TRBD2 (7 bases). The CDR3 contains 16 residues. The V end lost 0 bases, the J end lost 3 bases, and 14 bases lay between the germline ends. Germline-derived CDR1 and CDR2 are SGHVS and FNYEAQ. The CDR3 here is CASSLAWGGAEETQYF. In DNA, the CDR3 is TGTGCCAGCAGCTTAGCGTGGGGGGGGGCCGAAGAGACCCAGTACTTC.

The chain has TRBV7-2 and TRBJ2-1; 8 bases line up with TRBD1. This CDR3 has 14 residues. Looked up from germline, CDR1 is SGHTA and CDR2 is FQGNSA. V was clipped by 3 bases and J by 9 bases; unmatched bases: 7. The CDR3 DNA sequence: TGTGCCAGCAGCTTGGTTCAGGGGGCGGGTGAGCAGTTCTTC. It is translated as CASSLVQGAGEQFF.

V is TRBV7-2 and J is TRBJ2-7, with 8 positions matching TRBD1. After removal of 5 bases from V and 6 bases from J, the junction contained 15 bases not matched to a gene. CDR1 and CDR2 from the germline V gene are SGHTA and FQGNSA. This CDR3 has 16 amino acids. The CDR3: CASSPAGTGRTGEQYF. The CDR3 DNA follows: TGTGCCAGCAGCCCGGCCGGGACAGGTCGGACTGGCGAGCAGTACTTC.

CDR3 region: CASSPVAGPYEQYF. In DNA, the CDR3 is TGTGCCAGCTCACCCGTCGCGGGCCCCTACGAGCAGTACTTC. The chain joins TRBV18 to TRBJ2-7, with D perhaps TRBD2 (5 bases). Germline assignment: CDR1 KGHSH and CDR2 LQKENI. The V and J ends lost 3 bases and 2 bases respectively, with 11 bases between them. The CDR3 covers 14 residues. The complete variable domain, with remaining parts taken from reference TRBV18 and TRBJ2-7, reads NAGVMQNPRHLVRRRGQEARLRCSPMKGHSHVYWYRQLPEEGLKFMVYLQKENIIDESGMPKERFSAEFPKEGPSILRIQQVVRGDSAAYFCASSPVAGPYEQYFGPGTRLTVT.

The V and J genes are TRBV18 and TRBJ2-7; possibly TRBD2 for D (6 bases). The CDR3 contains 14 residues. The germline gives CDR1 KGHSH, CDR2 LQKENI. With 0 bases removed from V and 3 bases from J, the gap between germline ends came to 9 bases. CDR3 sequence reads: CASSPPASVYEQYF. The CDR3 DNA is TGTGCCAGCTCACCACCGGCTAGCGTCTACGAGCAGTACTTC. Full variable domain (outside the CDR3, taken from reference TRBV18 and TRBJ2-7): NAGVMQNPRHLVRRRGQEARLRCSPMKGHSHVYWYRQLPEEGLKFMVYLQKENIIDESGMPKERFSAEFPKEGPSILRIQQVVRGDSAAYFCASSPPASVYEQYFGPGTRLTVT.